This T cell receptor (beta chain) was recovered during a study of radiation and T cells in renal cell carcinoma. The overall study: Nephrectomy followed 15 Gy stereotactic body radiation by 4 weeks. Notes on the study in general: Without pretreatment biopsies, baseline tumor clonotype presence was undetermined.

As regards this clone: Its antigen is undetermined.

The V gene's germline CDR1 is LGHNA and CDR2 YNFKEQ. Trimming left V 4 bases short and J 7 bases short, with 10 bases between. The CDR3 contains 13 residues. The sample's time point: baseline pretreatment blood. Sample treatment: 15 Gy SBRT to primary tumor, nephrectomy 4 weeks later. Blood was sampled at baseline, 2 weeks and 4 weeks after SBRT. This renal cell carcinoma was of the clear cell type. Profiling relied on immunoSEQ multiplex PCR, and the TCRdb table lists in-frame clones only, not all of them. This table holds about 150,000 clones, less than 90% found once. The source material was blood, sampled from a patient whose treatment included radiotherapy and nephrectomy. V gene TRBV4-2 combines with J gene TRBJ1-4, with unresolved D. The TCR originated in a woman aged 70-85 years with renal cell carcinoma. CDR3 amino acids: CASSLGLGEKLFF. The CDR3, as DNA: TGTGCCAGCAGCCTCGGCCTTGGTGAAAAACTGTTTTTT.